These T cell receptor beta chains were read from a single sample in a study of cytomegalovirus exposure and HLA in healthy donors. Produced via immunoSEQ multiplex PCR; TCRdb's table is partial and in-frame only. Its clone listing holds approximately 170,000 clones. The sequencing sample was made of PBMCs. The source of these receptors is a woman between 18 and 30 years old in good health and CMV-seropositive. The CDR3 runs from the conserved cysteine through the conserved F or W. Each record gives: V gene, J gene, D gene, CDR3 protein, CDR3 DNA. A D gene is named only where the DNA matches it firmly.

TRBV7-2	TRBJ1-2	NA	CASSLSPGEGYGYTF	TGTGCCAGCAGCTTGAGTCCAGGGGAGGGCTATGGCTACACCTTC
TRBV7-6	TRBJ2-5	NA	CASSLAFLETQYF	TGTGCCAGCAGCTTAGCTTTCCTAGAGACCCAGTACTTC
TRBV5-8	TRBJ2-3	TRBD2	CASSREGREDTQYF	TGTGCCAGCAGTCGGGAGGGCCGGGAAGATACGCAGTATTTT
TRBV5-1	TRBJ2-3	NA	CASSLSGPTDTQYF	TGCGCCAGCAGCTTGAGCGGGCCCACAGATACGCAGTATTTT
TRBV7-2	TRBJ2-7	NA	CASSFRDIAYEQYF	TGTGCCAGCAGCTTCCGGGACATCGCCTACGAGCAGTACTTC
TRBV11-2	TRBJ1-2	NA	CASSLEQYGYTF	TGTGCCAGCAGCTTAGAGCAGTATGGCTACACCTTC
TRBV29-1	TRBJ2-1	TRBD1	CSAQRTGVSSYNEQFF	TGCAGCGCCCAAAGGACAGGGGTTAGCTCCTACAATGAGCAGTTCTTC
TRBV5-1	TRBJ1-5	TRBD1	CASSEGAEKGSNQPQHF	TGCGCCAGCAGCGAGGGGGCCGAAAAAGGATCCAATCAGCCCCAGCATTTT
TRBV18	TRBJ2-2	NA	CASSPPTATGELFF	TGTGCCAGCTCACCACCGACAGCTACCGGGGAGCTGTTTTTT
TRBV11-2	TRBJ1-1	NA	CASSLGLYTEAFF	TGTGCCAGCAGCTTAGGGCTGTACACTGAAGCTTTCTTT
TRBV19	TRBJ1-1	NA	CASSIGGLGAFF	TGTGCCAGTAGTATAGGGGGCCTGGGCGCTTTCTTT
TRBV4-1	TRBJ2-1	NA	CASSPRDPSYNEQFF	TGCGCCAGCAGCCCGCGGGACCCCTCCTACAATGAGCAGTTCTTC
TRBV11-3	TRBJ2-1	TRBD2	CASSLGLAGGNNEQFF	TGTGCCAGCAGCTTAGGACTAGCGGGCGGCAACAATGAGCAGTTCTTC
TRBV6-1	TRBJ1-2	NA	CASSEYHDRVYGYTF	TGTGCCAGCAGTGAATATCACGACAGAGTCTATGGCTACACCTTC
TRBV10-3	TRBJ1-2	TRBD1	CAISESGGSNYGYTF	TGTGCCATCAGTGAGTCAGGGGGCAGCAACTATGGCTACACCTTC
TRBV15	TRBJ2-7	NA	CATSRDTGYEQYF	TGTGCCACCAGCAGAGATACGGGCTACGAGCAGTACTTC
TRBV5-4	TRBJ1-2	NA	CASSPSLWTPKGYGYTF	TGTGCCAGCAGCCCATCGCTATGGACACCCAAGGGCTATGGCTACACCTTC
TRBV6-1	TRBJ1-5	NA	CASSEVGGVGNQPQHF	TGTGCCAGCAGTGAAGTGGGGGGAGTTGGCAATCAGCCCCAGCATTTT
TRBV4-2	TRBJ2-7	NA	CASSQDSRQNYEQYF	TGTGCCAGCAGCCAAGATTCGCGGCAGAACTACGAGCAGTACTTC
TRBV7-3	TRBJ1-1	NA	CASSLNGRVNTEAFF	TGTGCCAGCAGCTTAAATGGCAGGGTGAACACTGAAGCTTTCTTT
TRBV27	TRBJ2-1	NA	CASSLIGSDNEQFF	TGTGCCAGCAGTTTAATTGGGAGCGACAATGAGCAGTTCTTC
TRBV5-4	TRBJ1-2	TRBD1	CASSSRTGQALNYGYTF	TGTGCCAGCAGCTCAAGGACAGGGCAAGCTCTTAACTATGGCTACACCTTC
TRBV6-5	TRBJ2-1	NA	CASSGGATFGEQFF	TGTGCCAGCAGCGGAGGGGCAACCTTCGGTGAGCAGTTCTTC
TRBV30	TRBJ2-1	TRBD1	CAWNLGQSYNEQFF	TGTGCCTGGAACCTGGGACAGTCATACAATGAGCAGTTCTTC
TRBV11-3	TRBJ1-5	NA	CASSLVHGGPQHF	TGTGCCAGCAGCTTAGTACACGGCGGGCCCCAGCATTTT
TRBV2	TRBJ2-2	TRBD1	CASSDRGHTGELFF	TGTGCCAGCAGTGACAGGGGGCACACCGGGGAGCTGTTTTTT
TRBV27	TRBJ2-7	NA	CASSHSGTSYEQYF	TGTGCCAGCAGCCATTCAGGTACCTCCTACGAGCAGTACTTC
TRBV5-1	TRBJ1-1	NA	CASSLFSQEGKAFF	TGCGCCAGCAGCTTGTTTTCACAGGAAGGGAAGGCTTTCTTT
TRBV2	TRBJ2-1	NA	CASSDTGDLGNEQFF	TGTGCCAGCAGTGACACGGGAGACTTGGGCAATGAGCAGTTCTTC
TRBV5-6	TRBJ1-4	TRBD1	CASSLLGTATNEKLFF	TGTGCCAGCAGCTTGCTAGGGACAGCAACTAATGAAAAACTGTTTTTT
TRBV4-1	TRBJ1-2	NA	CASSQDYREGHYGYTF	TGCGCCAGCAGCCAAGATTATCGGGAGGGCCACTATGGCTACACCTTC
TRBV5-5	TRBJ1-4	NA	CASSLSGTPASLNLLFF	TGTGCCAGCAGCTTGTCCGGGACACCCGCTTCCCTAAATCTACTGTTTTTT
TRBV19	TRBJ1-1	NA	CASSIVSGQGKAFF	TGTGCCAGTAGTATAGTTTCCGGCCAGGGAAAAGCTTTCTTT
TRBV15	TRBJ1-2	NA	CATSRDQGGYGYTF	TGTGCCACCAGCAGAGATCAGGGTGGCTATGGCTACACCTTC
TRBV18	TRBJ1-4	NA	CASSPVVTATNEKLFF	TGTGCCAGCTCACCGGTCGTCACAGCAACTAATGAAAAACTGTTTTTT
TRBV10-3	TRBJ2-2	TRBD1	CAISPGTGDTGELFF	TGTGCCATCAGCCCCGGGACAGGGGATACCGGGGAGCTGTTTTTT
TRBV14	TRBJ1-1	NA	CASSRVGGVNTEAFF	TGTGCCAGCAGCCGAGTGGGGGGAGTGAACACTGAAGCTTTCTTT
TRBV29-1	TRBJ2-7	NA	CSVQLVLSYEQYF	TGCAGCGTTCAACTAGTATTATCCTACGAGCAGTACTTC
TRBV29-1	TRBJ2-1	NA	CSVEFRRQNEQFF	TGCAGCGTTGAGTTCCGCAGGCAAAATGAGCAGTTCTTC
TRBV7-2	TRBJ1-2	NA	CASSTAGGAFGYTF	TGTGCCAGCAGCACCGCGGGGGGGGCGTTTGGCTACACCTTC
TRBV7-9	TRBJ2-7	TRBD1	CASSSRGPGGYEQYF	TGTGCCAGCAGCTCCCGCGGGCCAGGGGGCTACGAGCAGTACTTC
TRBV19	TRBJ2-7	TRBD1	CASSMTGTGRHEQYF	TGTGCCAGTAGTATGACCGGGACAGGGCGGCACGAGCAGTACTTC
TRBV9	TRBJ2-1	TRBD2	CASSDSPLAGETQFF	TGTGCCAGCAGCGACTCTCCATTAGCGGGCGAAACCCAGTTCTTC
TRBV6-5	TRBJ1-4	TRBD1	CASRPGGSNEKLFF	TGTGCCAGCAGGCCAGGGGGCTCGAATGAAAAACTGTTTTTT
TRBV5-6	TRBJ2-1	TRBD1	CASSYTSAGTGLQFF	TGTGCCAGCAGTTACACATCTGCCGGGACAGGGTTACAGTTCTTC
TRBV13	TRBJ2-2	NA	CASSLLGAYTGELFF	TGTGCCAGCAGCTTGTTGGGGGCTTACACCGGGGAGCTGTTTTTT
TRBV4-1	TRBJ2-7	TRBD2	CASSQRGLAGVDEQYF	TGCGCCAGCAGCCAGAGAGGACTAGCGGGAGTTGACGAGCAGTACTTC
TRBV9	TRBJ1-4	NA	CASSVDGGTATEKLFF	TGTGCCAGCAGCGTAGACGGGGGGACGGCCACTGAAAAACTGTTTTTT
TRBV15	TRBJ1-4	NA	CATSRGGWEKLFF	TGTGCCACCAGCAGAGGGGGCTGGGAAAAACTGTTTTTT
TRBV6-1	TRBJ2-7	NA	CASRGSSYEQYF	TGTGCCAGCAGGGGCAGCTCCTACGAGCAGTACTTC
TRBV5-1	TRBJ1-4	TRBD1	CASSEGQGATNEKLFF	TGCGCCAGCAGCGAAGGACAGGGGGCAACTAATGAAAAACTGTTTTTT
TRBV5-1	TRBJ2-7	TRBD1	CASSIPGQGPYEQYF	TGCGCCAGCAGCATCCCGGGACAGGGGCCCTACGAGCAGTACTTC
TRBV7-2	TRBJ1-1	TRBD1	CASSMPGVTGGTEAFF	TGTGCCAGCAGCATGCCTGGGGTGACAGGGGGCACTGAAGCTTTCTTT
TRBV11-2	TRBJ2-7	TRBD2	CASSTLAATYEQYF	TGTGCCAGCAGCACACTAGCGGCTACCTACGAGCAGTACTTC
TRBV11-2	TRBJ1-1	NA	CASSSRGTAEAFF	TGTGCCAGCAGCTCCCGAGGTACGGCAGAAGCTTTCTTT
TRBV7-8	TRBJ1-1	NA	CASSLGGGGSTEAFF	TGTGCCAGCAGCTTAGGGGGCGGGGGTAGTACTGAAGCTTTCTTT
TRBV5-1	TRBJ2-2	NA	CASSLTVQGNTGELFF	TGCGCCAGCAGCTTGACTGTTCAGGGAAACACCGGGGAGCTGTTTTTT
TRBV4-1	TRBJ2-7	NA	CASSQVMPSSYEQYF	TGCGCCAGCAGCCAAGTAATGCCTAGCTCCTACGAGCAGTACTTC
TRBV7-9	TRBJ1-1	NA	CASSLSIGQSEAFF	TGTGCCAGCAGCCTTTCGATTGGACAGTCTGAAGCTTTCTTT
TRBV29-1	TRBJ1-4	NA	CSVYQGSEKLFF	TGCAGCGTTTATCAGGGGAGCGAAAAACTGTTTTTT